This T cell receptor beta chain derives from a study of T-cell memory formation after mild COVID-19 (dated by TCRdb to the early 2020s). A note on the overall study: TCR sequence clusters from the two donors were found to be largely donor specific. T-cell clones expanding and contracting after mild COVID-19 in a couple of donors were tracked by longitudinal TCRalpha and TCRbeta repertoire sequencing. The cohort comprised two young, previously healthy adult volunteers, one female and one male.

Ficoll-Paque density gradient centrifugation was the method used to isolate PBMCs. Sequencing was carried out with an Illumina NovaSeq 6000. TCRalpha and TCRbeta cDNA libraries were constructed by 5'RACE with constant-segment primers, with sample barcodes and unique molecular identifiers being introduced. RNA was extracted from every sample with Trizol reagent. Amplification of the libraries took two PCR steps, and the second step added a second sample barcode plus Illumina TruSeq adapters. Libraries were sequenced on an Illumina NovaSeq with 2 x 150 bp paired-end reads. Per the authors' processing: The reads were demultiplexed and collapsed into UMI-guided consensus sequences using migec v1.2.7. Using mixcr v2.1.11, UMI consensuses were aligned to TRA and TRB V and J templates and then assembled into clonotypes. Expanded or contracted clonotypes were those called significant by both edgeR and NoisET, with noise models trained on biological replicates. For edgeR calls, the thresholds were a false discovery rate-adjusted p below 0.01 and a log2 fold-change of 1. As an exploratory analysis of dynamics, max-normalized trajectories of the 1000 most abundant clonotypes were examined with PCA combined with hierarchical clustering. Separately sequenced CD4+ and CD8+ repertoires were used to assign the CD4 or CD8 phenotype of responding clones. TCRdb reprocessing: public reads trimmed at Q25 with fastp, clones called with MiXCR, in-frame beta chains kept. For every CDR3 protein sequence, its rows merge into one entry that carries the most common genes and DNA. It is TCRdb's table, rather than the study itself, that gives the V and J calls and clone size. The sample data list about 350,000 distinct CDR3 sequences, and 25% to 30% of these were observed just once. Approximately 12% of the sample is in the top ten clones.

Beyond this particular receptor, the publication reports: Contracting CD4+ clones appeared mostly in the CM and EM memory subsets, whereas CD8+ clones were enriched in EMRA. The second-wave clones that peaked on day 37 were not confirmed to be SARS-CoV-2 specific. The study covered only two mild cases, and larger cohorts including severe cases with pre-infection samples were considered necessary. The detection of some responding clones in pre-infection memory suggests that pre-existing cross-reactive memory T cells joined the SARS-CoV-2 response. Clones that contracted from day 15 to 85 showed balanced CD4/CD8 phenotypes, whereas a second wave of clones that expanded from day 15 to 37 leaned towards CD4+.

Of note for this clonotype: Its antigen is not yet known. No per-base quality is available; no much larger clone lies one base away.

Trimming costs V 2 bases and J 0 bases, and their ends lie 8 bases apart. CDR1 SGHTA and CDR2 FQGTGA were looked up in the germline V gene. The CDR3 goes from the cysteine to the phenylalanine over 16 residues. The read is trimmed to its CDR3 DNA, 48 bases read in frame from base 1. The sequence came from an adult woman who had mild COVID-19 (a few samples of this study predate the infection). The sample titles of this study are shuffled in the database, so cell type and time point are left out; the donor was told from shared clones. The sample was PBMCs or a T cell subset sorted from them (not recorded which). Recombination linked TRBV7-3 to TRBJ2-6; confidence is insufficient to name the D gene. At the DNA level, the sequence is TGTGCCAGCAGCTTATATCCCAACTCTGGGGCCAACGTCCTGACTTTC. Translated, this is CASSLYPNSGANVLTF.